The clone carrying this T cell receptor beta chain was recorded at least ten times. The antigen remains unidentified. Researchers amplified the TCR beta CDR3 regions from RNA transcripts. A set of HTBI primers served as the primers for a first-round RT-PCR of the TCR CDR3. TCRdb re-called the multiplex PCR reads through MiXCR, storing one row per CDR3 protein. This table has 600,000 or so distinct CDR3 sequences, around 16% appearing once. The CDR3 runs to 15 residues. The V end was cut by 3 bases, the J end by 2 bases, with 11 bases between. Germline V gene sequence: CDR1 MNHEY, CDR2 SMNVEV (reference sequence). The data originate from a study of T cells in Graves' hyperthyroidism and ophthalmopathy. Study-level results: Peripheral blood also featured most of the thyroid clonotypes expanded above 0.001. Through a model of 13 V-J features, ophthalmopathy was separated from stable hyperthyroidism.

Sequences were obtained from blood. The rearrangement joins TRBV27 to TRBJ1-5, with D perhaps TRBD1 (5 bases). This clonotype was obtained from a woman younger than 45 with Graves' hyperthyroidism. In nucleotides, the CDR3 is TGTGCCAGCAGTTTGGGACCGGTGGGCAATCAGCCCCAGCATTTT. It codes for CASSLGPVGNQPQHF.